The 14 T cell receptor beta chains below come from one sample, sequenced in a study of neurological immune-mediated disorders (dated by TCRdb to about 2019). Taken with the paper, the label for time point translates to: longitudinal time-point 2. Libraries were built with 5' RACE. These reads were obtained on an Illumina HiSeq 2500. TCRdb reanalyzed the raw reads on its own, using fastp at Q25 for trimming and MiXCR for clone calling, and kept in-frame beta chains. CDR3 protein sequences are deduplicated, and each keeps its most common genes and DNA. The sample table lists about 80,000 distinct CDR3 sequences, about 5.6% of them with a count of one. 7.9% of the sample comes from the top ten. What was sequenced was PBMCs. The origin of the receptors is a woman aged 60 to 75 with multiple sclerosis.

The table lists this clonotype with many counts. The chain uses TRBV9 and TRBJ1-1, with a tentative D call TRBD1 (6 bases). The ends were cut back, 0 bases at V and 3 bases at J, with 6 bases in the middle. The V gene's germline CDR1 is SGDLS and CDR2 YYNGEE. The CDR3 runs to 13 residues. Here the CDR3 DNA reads TGTGCCAGCAGCGTAGGGGGGCACACTGAAGCTTTCTTT. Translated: CASSVGGHTEAFF.

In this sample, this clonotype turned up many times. The CDR3 region is CATSRDGQETQYF. CDR3 nucleotides: TGTGCCACCAGCCGGGACGGACAAGAGACCCAGTACTTC. V usage is TRBV15 and J usage is TRBJ2-5; TRBD1 or TRBD2 may be the D gene (5 bases each). Germline V gene sequence: CDR1 LNHNV, CDR2 YYDKDF (reference sequence). The CDR3 totals 13 residues. The V end lost 5 bases, the J end lost 2 bases, and 9 bases lay between the germline ends.

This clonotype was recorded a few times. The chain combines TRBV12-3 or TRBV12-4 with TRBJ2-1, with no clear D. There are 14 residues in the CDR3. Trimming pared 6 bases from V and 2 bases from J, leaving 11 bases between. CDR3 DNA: TGTGCCAGCAGCCCATCCACCCCCTACAATGAGCAGTTCTTC. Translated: CASSPSTPYNEQFF.

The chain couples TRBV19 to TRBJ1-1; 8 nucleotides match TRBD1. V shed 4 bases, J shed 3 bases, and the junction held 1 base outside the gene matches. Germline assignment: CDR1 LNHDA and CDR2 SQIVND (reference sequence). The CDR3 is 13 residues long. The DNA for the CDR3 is TGTGCCAGTAGTAAGGACAGGGACACTGAAGCTTTCTTT. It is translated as CASSKDRDTEAFF.

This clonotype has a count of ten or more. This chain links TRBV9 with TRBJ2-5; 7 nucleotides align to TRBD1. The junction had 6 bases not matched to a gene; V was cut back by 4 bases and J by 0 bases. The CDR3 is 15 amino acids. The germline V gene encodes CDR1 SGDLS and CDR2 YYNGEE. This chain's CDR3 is CASSSDRNHQETQYF. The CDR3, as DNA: TGTGCCAGCAGCTCGGACAGGAACCACCAAGAGACCCAGTACTTC.

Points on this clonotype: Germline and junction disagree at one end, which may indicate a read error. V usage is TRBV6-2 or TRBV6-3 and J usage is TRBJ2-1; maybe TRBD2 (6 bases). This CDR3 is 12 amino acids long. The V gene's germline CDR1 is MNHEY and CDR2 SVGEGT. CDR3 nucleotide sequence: TGTGCCAGCAGCTACTCTCGGGGACTGCAGTTCTTC. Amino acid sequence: CASSYSRGLQFF.

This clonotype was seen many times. The CDR3 DNA reads TGCAGTGCTAGAGACCCGGGACAGGGGATAACTGAAGCTTTCTTT. It is translated as CSARDPGQGITEAFF. The chain employs TRBV20-1 and TRBJ1-1, with TRBD1 matching over 10 bases. V lost 0 bases to trimming and J lost 5 bases; unmatched junction nucleotides: 6. CDR3 length equals 15 residues. Germline V gene data show CDR1 as DFQATT and CDR2 as SNEGSKA (reference sequence).

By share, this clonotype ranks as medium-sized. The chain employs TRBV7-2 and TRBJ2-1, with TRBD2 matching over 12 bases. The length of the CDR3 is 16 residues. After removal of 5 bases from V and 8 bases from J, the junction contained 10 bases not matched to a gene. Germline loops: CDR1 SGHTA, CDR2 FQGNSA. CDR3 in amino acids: CASSRIGTSGRDEQFF. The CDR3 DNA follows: TGTGCCAGCAGCCGGATAGGGACTAGCGGGCGAGATGAGCAGTTCTTC.

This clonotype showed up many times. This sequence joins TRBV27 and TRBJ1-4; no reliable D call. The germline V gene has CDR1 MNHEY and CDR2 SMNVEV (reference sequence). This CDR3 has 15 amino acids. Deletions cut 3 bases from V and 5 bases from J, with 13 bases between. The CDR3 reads CASSFGLGRNEKLFF. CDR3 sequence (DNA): TGTGCCAGCAGTTTCGGACTCGGCAGAAATGAAAAACTGTTTTTT.

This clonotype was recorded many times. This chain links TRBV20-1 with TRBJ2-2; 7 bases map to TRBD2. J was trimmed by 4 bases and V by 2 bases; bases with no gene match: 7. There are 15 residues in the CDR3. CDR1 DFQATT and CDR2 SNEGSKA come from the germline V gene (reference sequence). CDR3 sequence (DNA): TGCAGTGCTAGACCTGCTAGCGGCCCCACCGGGGAGCTGTTTTTT. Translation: CSARPASGPTGELFF.

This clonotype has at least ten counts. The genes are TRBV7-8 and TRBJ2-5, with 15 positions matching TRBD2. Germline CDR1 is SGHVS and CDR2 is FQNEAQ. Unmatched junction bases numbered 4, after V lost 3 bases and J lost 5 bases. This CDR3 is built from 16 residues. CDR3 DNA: TGTGCCAGCAGCTTGGGACTAGCGGGGGGTTTGGAGACCCAGTACTTC. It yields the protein CASSLGLAGGLETQYF.

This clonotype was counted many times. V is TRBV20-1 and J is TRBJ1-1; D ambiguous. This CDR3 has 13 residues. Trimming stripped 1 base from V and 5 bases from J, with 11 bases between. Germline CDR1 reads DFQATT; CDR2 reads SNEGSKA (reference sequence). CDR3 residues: CSARVQIGTEAFF. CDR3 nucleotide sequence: TGCAGTGCTAGAGTTCAGATAGGGACTGAAGCTTTCTTT.

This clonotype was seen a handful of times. In nucleotides, the CDR3 is TGTGCCAGCAGTGCCCCCGGGACTCGAGCCGAGCAGTACTTC. This translates into CASSAPGTRAEQYF. The gene calls are TRBV27 and TRBJ2-7; D perhaps matches TRBD2 (6 bases). The CDR3 has 14 residues. Germline CDR1 MNHEY, CDR2 SMNVEV (reference sequence). V lost 5 bases, J lost 6 bases, and 17 bases lay in between.

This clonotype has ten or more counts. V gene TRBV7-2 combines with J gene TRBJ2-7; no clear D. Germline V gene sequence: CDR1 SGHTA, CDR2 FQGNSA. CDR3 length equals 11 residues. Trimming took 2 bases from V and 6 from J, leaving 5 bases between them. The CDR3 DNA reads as TGTGCCAGCAGCTTATTGACCGAGCAGTACTTC. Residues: CASSLLTEQYF.